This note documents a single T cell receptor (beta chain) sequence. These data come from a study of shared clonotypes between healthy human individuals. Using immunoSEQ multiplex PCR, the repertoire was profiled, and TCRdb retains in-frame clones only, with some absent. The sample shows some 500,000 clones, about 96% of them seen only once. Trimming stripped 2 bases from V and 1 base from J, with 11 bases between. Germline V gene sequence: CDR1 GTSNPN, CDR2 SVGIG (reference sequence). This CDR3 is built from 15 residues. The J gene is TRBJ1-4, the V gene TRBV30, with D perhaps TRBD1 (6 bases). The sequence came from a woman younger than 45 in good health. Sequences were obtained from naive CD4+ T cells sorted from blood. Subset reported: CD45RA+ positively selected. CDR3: CAWSRQARTNEKLFF. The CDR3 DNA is TGTGCCTGGAGTCGACAGGCGAGAACTAATGAAAAACTGTTTTTT. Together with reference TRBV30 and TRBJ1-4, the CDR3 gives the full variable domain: SQTIHQWPATLVQPVGSPLSLECTVEGTSNPNLYWYRQAAGRGLQLLFYSVGIGQISSEVPQNLSASRPQDRQFILSSKKLLLSDSGFYLCAWSRQARTNEKLFFGSGTQLSVL.